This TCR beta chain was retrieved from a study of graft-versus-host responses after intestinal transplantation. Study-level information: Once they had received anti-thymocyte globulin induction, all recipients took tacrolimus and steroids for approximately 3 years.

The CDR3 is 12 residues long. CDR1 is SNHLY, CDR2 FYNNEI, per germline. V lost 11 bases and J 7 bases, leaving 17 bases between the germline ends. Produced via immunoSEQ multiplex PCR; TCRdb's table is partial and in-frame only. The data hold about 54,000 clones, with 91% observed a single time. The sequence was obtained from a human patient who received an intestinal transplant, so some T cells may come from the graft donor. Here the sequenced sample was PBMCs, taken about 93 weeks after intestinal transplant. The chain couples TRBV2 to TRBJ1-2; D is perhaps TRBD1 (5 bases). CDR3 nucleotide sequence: TGTGCCGGGGGAAGGTGGGTCGCTGGCTACACCTTC. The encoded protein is CAGGRWVAGYTF.